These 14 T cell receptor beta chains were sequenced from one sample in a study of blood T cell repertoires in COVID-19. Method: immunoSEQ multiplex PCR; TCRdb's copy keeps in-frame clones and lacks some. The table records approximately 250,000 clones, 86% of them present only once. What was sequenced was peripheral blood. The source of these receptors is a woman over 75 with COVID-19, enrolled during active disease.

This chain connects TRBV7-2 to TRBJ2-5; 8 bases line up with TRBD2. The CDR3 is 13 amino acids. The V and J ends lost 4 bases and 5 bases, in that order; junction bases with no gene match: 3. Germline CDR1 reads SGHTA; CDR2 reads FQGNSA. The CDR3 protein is CASSWTSRETQYF. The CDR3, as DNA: TGTGCCAGCAGCTGGACTAGCAGGGAGACCCAGTACTTC.

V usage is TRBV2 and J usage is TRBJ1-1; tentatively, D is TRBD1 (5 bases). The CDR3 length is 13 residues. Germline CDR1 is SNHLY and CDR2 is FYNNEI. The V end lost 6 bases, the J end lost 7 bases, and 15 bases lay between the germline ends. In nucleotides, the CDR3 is TGTGCCAGCAGACAGGCCCTTCCAATTGAAGCTTTCTTT. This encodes CASRQALPIEAFF. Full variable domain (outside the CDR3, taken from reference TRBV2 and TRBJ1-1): EPEVTQTPSHQVTQMGQEVILRCVPISNHLYFYWYRQILGQKVEFLVSFYNNEISEKSEIFDDQFSVERPDGSNFTLKIRSTKLEDSAMYFCASRQALPIEAFFGQGTRLTVV.

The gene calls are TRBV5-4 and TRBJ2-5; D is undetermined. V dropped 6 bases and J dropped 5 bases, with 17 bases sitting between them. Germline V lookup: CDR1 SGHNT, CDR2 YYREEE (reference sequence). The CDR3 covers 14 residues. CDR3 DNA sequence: TGTGCCAGCACCCCGGGTGGTGGGTTGGAGACCCAGTACTTC. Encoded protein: CASTPGGGLETQYF.

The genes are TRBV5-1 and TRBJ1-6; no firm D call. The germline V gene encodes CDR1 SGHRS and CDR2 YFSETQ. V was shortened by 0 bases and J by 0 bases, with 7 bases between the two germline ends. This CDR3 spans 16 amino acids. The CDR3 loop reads CASSLGGSSYNSPLHF. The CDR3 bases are TGCGCCAGCAGCTTGGGCGGGAGCTCCTATAATTCACCCCTCCACTTT.

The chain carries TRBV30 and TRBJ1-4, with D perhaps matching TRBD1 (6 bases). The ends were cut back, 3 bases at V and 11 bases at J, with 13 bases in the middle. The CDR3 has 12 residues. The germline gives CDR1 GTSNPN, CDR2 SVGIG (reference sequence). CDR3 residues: CAWSGGGDKLFF. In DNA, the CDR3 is TGTGCCTGGAGCGGAGGGGGGGATAAACTGTTTTTT.

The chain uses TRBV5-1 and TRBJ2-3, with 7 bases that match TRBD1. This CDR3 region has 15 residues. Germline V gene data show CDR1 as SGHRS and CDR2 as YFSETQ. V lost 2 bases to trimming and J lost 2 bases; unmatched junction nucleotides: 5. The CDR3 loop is CASSFTGDITDTQYF. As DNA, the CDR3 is TGCGCCAGCAGCTTCACAGGGGACATCACAGATACGCAGTATTTT.

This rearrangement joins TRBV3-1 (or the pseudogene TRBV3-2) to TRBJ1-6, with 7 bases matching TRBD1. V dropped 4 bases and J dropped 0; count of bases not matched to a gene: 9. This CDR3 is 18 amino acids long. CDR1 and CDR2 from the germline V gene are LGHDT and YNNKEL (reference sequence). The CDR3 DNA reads TGTGCCAGCAGCCGAACGACCCCAGGGGGCTCCTATAATTCACCCCTCCACTTT. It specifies CASSRTTPGGSYNSPLHF.

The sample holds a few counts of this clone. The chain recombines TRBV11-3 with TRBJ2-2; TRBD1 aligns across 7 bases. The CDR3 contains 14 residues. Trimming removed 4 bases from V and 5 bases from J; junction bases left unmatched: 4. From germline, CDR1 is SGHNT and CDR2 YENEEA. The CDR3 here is CASSSGTVTGELFF. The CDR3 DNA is TGTGCCAGCAGCTCCGGGACAGTGACCGGGGAGCTGTTTTTT. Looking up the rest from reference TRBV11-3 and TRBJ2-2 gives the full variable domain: EAGVVQSPRYKIIEKKQPVAFWCNPISGHNTLYWYLQNLGQGPELLIRYENEEAVDDSQLPKDRFSAERLKGVDSTLKIQPAELGDSAVYLCASSSGTVTGELFFGEGSRLTVL.

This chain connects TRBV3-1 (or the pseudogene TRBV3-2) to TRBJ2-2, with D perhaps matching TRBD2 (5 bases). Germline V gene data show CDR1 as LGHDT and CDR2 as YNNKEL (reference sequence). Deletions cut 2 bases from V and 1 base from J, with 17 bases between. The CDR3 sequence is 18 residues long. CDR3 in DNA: TGTGCCAGCAGCCAAAGCCCCACGAGCGGAGTGAACACCGGGGAGCTGTTTTTT. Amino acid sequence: CASSQSPTSGVNTGELFF.

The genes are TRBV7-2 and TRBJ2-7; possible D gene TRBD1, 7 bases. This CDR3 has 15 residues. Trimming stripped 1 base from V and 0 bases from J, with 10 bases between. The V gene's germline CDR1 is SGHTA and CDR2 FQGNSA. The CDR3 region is CASSLVRGASYEQYF. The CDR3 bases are TGTGCCAGCAGCTTAGTCAGGGGGGCCTCCTACGAGCAGTACTTC.

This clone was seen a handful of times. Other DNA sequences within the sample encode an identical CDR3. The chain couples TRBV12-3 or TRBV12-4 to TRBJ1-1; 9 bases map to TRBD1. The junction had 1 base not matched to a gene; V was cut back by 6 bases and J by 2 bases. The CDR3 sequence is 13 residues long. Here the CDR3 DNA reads TGTGCCAGCAGGGGACAGGGTAACACTGAAGCTTTCTTT. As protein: CASRGQGNTEAFF.

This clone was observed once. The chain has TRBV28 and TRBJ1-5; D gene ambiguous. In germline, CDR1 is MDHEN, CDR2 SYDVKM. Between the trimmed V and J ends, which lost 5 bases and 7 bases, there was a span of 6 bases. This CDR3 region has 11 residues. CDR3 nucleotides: TGTGCCAGCAGTCAGATCCAGCCCCAGCATTTT. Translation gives CASSQIQPQHF. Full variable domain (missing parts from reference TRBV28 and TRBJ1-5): DVKVTQSSRYLVKRTGEKVFLECVQDMDHENMFWYRQDPGLGLRLIYFSYDVKMKEKGDIPEGYSVSREKKERFSLILESASTNQTSMYLCASSQIQPQHFGDGTRLSIL.

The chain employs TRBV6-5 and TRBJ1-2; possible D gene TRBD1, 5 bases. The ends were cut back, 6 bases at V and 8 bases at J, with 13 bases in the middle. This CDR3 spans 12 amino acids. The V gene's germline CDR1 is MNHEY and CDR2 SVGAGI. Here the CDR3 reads CASSWGVRGYTF. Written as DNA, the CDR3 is TGTGCCAGCAGCTGGGGGGTTCGAGGCTACACCTTC.

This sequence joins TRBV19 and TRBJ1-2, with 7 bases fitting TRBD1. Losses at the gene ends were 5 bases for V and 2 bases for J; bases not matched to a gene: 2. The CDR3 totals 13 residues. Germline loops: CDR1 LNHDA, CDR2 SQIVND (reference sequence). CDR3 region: CASSDRDNYGYTF. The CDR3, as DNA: TGTGCCAGTAGTGACAGGGACAACTATGGCTACACCTTC.